A selection of T cell receptor beta chains follows, all from one sample in a study of T cell responses to AZD1222 COVID-19 vaccine. Produced via immunoSEQ multiplex PCR; TCRdb's table is partial and in-frame only. Among 110,000 to 150,000 clones listed, about nine tenths were seen once. Sequenced material: peripheral blood, taken on day 0 of AZD1222 vaccination. Receptors originate from an adult in good health. Both conserved end residues are part of each CDR3. A D gene is named only where the DNA matches it firmly. Rows may omit the clone size; those that give it use once, few, many or a size class.

DNA: TGTGCCAGCAGCCTGAGCGGGAGGTTACGCAATGAGCAGTTCTTC
CDR3: CASSLSGRLRNEQFF
size: few
V: TRBV3-1/TRBV3-2
J: TRBJ2-1
D: TRBD2

DNA: TGTGCCAGCAGCTTAGACAGGGGGACTTCGGGCTACACCTTC
CDR3: CASSLDRGTSGYTF
size: -
V: TRBV7-9
J: TRBJ1-2
D: TRBD1

DNA: TGTGCCAGCAGCTTACTCCAGGGAGCTTTCTTT
CDR3: CASSLLQGAFF
size: -
V: TRBV11-2
J: TRBJ1-1
D: -

DNA: TGTGCCAGCAGCTCAGGACAGGGGTATAATTCACCCCTCCACTTT
CDR3: CASSSGQGYNSPLHF
size: -
V: TRBV5-4
J: TRBJ1-6
D: TRBD1

DNA: TGTGCTAGTGGTTTCGGGGGCGGCGCGAACACCGGGGAGCTGTTTTTT
CDR3: CASGFGGGANTGELFF
size: -
V: TRBV12-5
J: TRBJ2-2
D: -

DNA: TGTGCCAGCAGTGAATATAATAGCGGGGGAACCGGGGAGCTGTTTTTT
CDR3: CASSEYNSGGTGELFF
size: once
V: TRBV25-1
J: TRBJ2-2
D: TRBD2

DNA: TGTGCCAGCAGCGGTAGACCTCGGGATGGCTACACCTTC
CDR3: CASSGRPRDGYTF
size: -
V: TRBV7-6
J: TRBJ1-2
D: -

DNA: TGTGCCAGCAGTTTTCTTAATTACGAGCAGTACTTC
CDR3: CASSFLNYEQYF
size: -
V: TRBV28
J: TRBJ2-7
D: -

DNA: TGTGCCAGCAGCTTACGGGGGGCTAACTATGGCTACACCTTC
CDR3: CASSLRGANYGYTF
size: -
V: TRBV13
J: TRBJ1-2
D: -

DNA: TGTGCCAGCAGTTTATCAGAAGGCCCGCTCTACGAGCAGTACTTC
CDR3: CASSLSEGPLYEQYF
size: -
V: TRBV27
J: TRBJ2-7
D: -

DNA: TGTGCCAGCAGCGGCGGGGGGGCCGGTACAGATACGCAGTATTTT
CDR3: CASSGGGAGTDTQYF
size: -
V: TRBV9
J: TRBJ2-3
D: TRBD2

DNA: TGTGCCAGCAGCCAAGGCAGGGCTGGGGCCAACGTCCTGACTTTC
CDR3: CASSQGRAGANVLTF
size: -
V: TRBV14
J: TRBJ2-6
D: -

DNA: TGTGCCAGCAGTCCTCGGGGGGGAGGTAGACATCAGCCCCAGCATTTT
CDR3: CASSPRGGGRHQPQHF
size: few
V: TRBV28
J: TRBJ1-5
D: -

DNA: TGTGCCAGCAGCCAGGCCAGGGGGGCTGAAGCTTTCTTT
CDR3: CASSQARGAEAFF
size: -
V: TRBV11-2
J: TRBJ1-1
D: TRBD1

DNA: TGTGCCAGCAGCTCCTTCCGCAGGGGGACAGATACGCAGTATTTT
CDR3: CASSSFRRGTDTQYF
size: -
V: TRBV7-9
J: TRBJ2-3
D: TRBD1

DNA: TGTGCTAGCAGCCTGGGACTAGAAGATACGCAGTATTTT
CDR3: CASSLGLEDTQYF
size: few
V: TRBV7-7
J: TRBJ2-3
D: TRBD2

DNA: TGTGCCAGCAACGAACTGGGGGAAGAGACCCAGTACTTC
CDR3: CASNELGEETQYF
size: -
V: TRBV27
J: TRBJ2-5
D: -

DNA: TGTGCCAGTAGTATAGGCGGACAGGGAACCGGGGAGCTGTTTTTT
CDR3: CASSIGGQGTGELFF
size: -
V: TRBV19
J: TRBJ2-2
D: TRBD1

DNA: TGCGCCAGCAGCTCCCCCCACGAGCAGTACTTC
CDR3: CASSSPHEQYF
size: -
V: TRBV5-1
J: TRBJ2-7
D: -

DNA: TGTGCCAGCAGCTTAGACAGGGCTACCACCGGGGAGCTGTTTTTT
CDR3: CASSLDRATTGELFF
size: once
V: TRBV7-8
J: TRBJ2-2
D: -

DNA: TGTGCCAGCCCCCCGACGGACAGCGAACTCTACGAGCAGTACTTC
CDR3: CASPPTDSELYEQYF
size: -
V: TRBV28
J: TRBJ2-7
D: -

DNA: TGCGCCAGCAGCTCACGACAGTTCCAAGAGACCCAGTACTTC
CDR3: CASSSRQFQETQYF
size: -
V: TRBV5-1
J: TRBJ2-5
D: -

DNA: TGTGCCAGCAGTCACTCCGGGGAAGAGACCCAGTACTTC
CDR3: CASSHSGEETQYF
size: -
V: TRBV6-2/TRBV6-3
J: TRBJ2-5
D: -

DNA: TGTGCCAGTAGTATTTCCCAGGGGGCTTCGACTAATGAAAAACTGTTTTTT
CDR3: CASSISQGASTNEKLFF
size: few
V: TRBV19
J: TRBJ1-4
D: TRBD1

DNA: TGTGCCAGCTCCCAGGACAGGGTCTCCTACGAGCAGTACTTC
CDR3: CASSQDRVSYEQYF
size: -
V: TRBV18
J: TRBJ2-7
D: TRBD1

DNA: TGTGCCAGCAGTTTAGCCATTGGAGATACGCAGTATTTT
CDR3: CASSLAIGDTQYF
size: -
V: TRBV27
J: TRBJ2-3
D: -

DNA: TGTGCCACCAGCAGAGAAAGGGGGCACAACTATGGCTACACCTTC
CDR3: CATSRERGHNYGYTF
size: -
V: TRBV15
J: TRBJ1-2
D: TRBD1

DNA: TGTGCCAGCAGTTCTCACAGTACTCCTGGCTACACCTTC
CDR3: CASSSHSTPGYTF
size: -
V: TRBV6-5
J: TRBJ1-2
D: -

DNA: TGTGCCAGCAGCTTAGCCACAGGGATGAACACTGAAGCTTTCTTT
CDR3: CASSLATGMNTEAFF
size: -
V: TRBV11-2
J: TRBJ1-1
D: -

DNA: TGTGCCAGCAGTCGAACCGGGACAGGTGTAGGAAACACCATATATTTT
CDR3: CASSRTGTGVGNTIYF
size: -
V: TRBV2
J: TRBJ1-3
D: TRBD1

DNA: TGCGCCAGCAGCTTGCTTCGAGACCCGGCCTACGAGCAGTACTTC
CDR3: CASSLLRDPAYEQYF
size: -
V: TRBV5-1
J: TRBJ2-7
D: -

DNA: TGTGCCAGTAGCACATGGGCCCGATCAGGGGAAGAGACCCAGTACTTC
CDR3: CASSTWARSGEETQYF
size: -
V: TRBV19
J: TRBJ2-5
D: -

DNA: TGTGCCAGCAGCTTGGTGGGTCTGTCAGGAAACACCATATATTTT
CDR3: CASSLVGLSGNTIYF
size: -
V: TRBV5-6
J: TRBJ1-3
D: -

DNA: TGTGCCAGTCATGTTCAGGGCACAGATACGCAGTATTTT
CDR3: CASHVQGTDTQYF
size: few
V: TRBV6-5
J: TRBJ2-3
D: -

DNA: TGTGCCAGCAGCTCACGACAGGGGCGGAACACTGAAGCTTTCTTT
CDR3: CASSSRQGRNTEAFF
size: few
V: TRBV7-9
J: TRBJ1-1
D: TRBD1

DNA: TGTGCCAGCAGCTTCAGCGGGGGGAATGAGCAGTTCTTC
CDR3: CASSFSGGNEQFF
size: -
V: TRBV5-4
J: TRBJ2-1
D: TRBD2

DNA: TGTGCCAGCAGATCCCCTGGGGGGGTGCAGTTCTTC
CDR3: CASRSPGGVQFF
size: once
V: TRBV2
J: TRBJ2-1
D: TRBD2

DNA: TGCGCCAGCAGCCAACCCTTGGCAGTTGGCTACACCTTC
CDR3: CASSQPLAVGYTF
size: -
V: TRBV4-1
J: TRBJ1-2
D: -

DNA: TGTGCCAGCTCACCGGGCGGCTCCGAAGCTTTCTTT
CDR3: CASSPGGSEAFF
size: -
V: TRBV18
J: TRBJ1-1
D: -

DNA: TGTGCCAGCAGCCAAGGGGCAGGGATGAACACTGAAGCTTTCTTT
CDR3: CASSQGAGMNTEAFF
size: -
V: TRBV3-1/TRBV3-2
J: TRBJ1-1
D: -

DNA: TGCAGCGTCGCAAAACCGGGACAGGAGGGACATGGCTACACCTTC
CDR3: CSVAKPGQEGHGYTF
size: -
V: TRBV29-1
J: TRBJ1-2
D: TRBD1

DNA: TGTGCAGTGGGGTTCTCTGGAAACACCATATATTTT
CDR3: CAVGFSGNTIYF
size: -
V: TRBV19
J: TRBJ1-3
D: -

DNA: TGTGCCAGCAGTGACTCGTACGGGGGGGCGAATACGCAGTATTTT
CDR3: CASSDSYGGANTQYF
size: -
V: TRBV6-4
J: TRBJ2-3
D: TRBD2

DNA: TGTGCCAGCAGTTTAACCAGACAGGGAGGGTTTAGTTCACCCCTCCACTTT
CDR3: CASSLTRQGGFSSPLHF
size: few
V: TRBV27
J: TRBJ1-6
D: TRBD1

DNA: TGCGCCAGCAGCTTGTGGACCTTAGGAGAGGCGGAAATCTATGGCTACACCTTC
CDR3: CASSLWTLGEAEIYGYTF
size: -
V: TRBV5-1
J: TRBJ1-2
D: -

DNA: TGTGCCTGGAGTGGGGGGGGCACTGAAGCTTTCTTT
CDR3: CAWSGGGTEAFF
size: -
V: TRBV30
J: TRBJ1-1
D: -

DNA: TGTGCCTGGACCGACAGGGGAATCTACGAGCAGTACTTC
CDR3: CAWTDRGIYEQYF
size: -
V: TRBV30
J: TRBJ2-7
D: TRBD1

DNA: TGTGCCAGCTCAATTCTCCGGGACAACCAAGAGACCCAGTACTTC
CDR3: CASSILRDNQETQYF
size: -
V: TRBV18
J: TRBJ2-5
D: -

DNA: TGTGCCAGCAGTCGCGGCGGGGGGCACCAAGAGACCCAGTACTTC
CDR3: CASSRGGGHQETQYF
size: -
V: TRBV14
J: TRBJ2-5
D: TRBD2

DNA: TGTGCCAGCACCCACCGGGGACAGGGTTCTTTTGGCAATCAGCCCCAGCATTTT
CDR3: CASTHRGQGSFGNQPQHF
size: -
V: TRBV28
J: TRBJ1-5
D: TRBD1

DNA: TGTGCCAGCAGCCAGGGCCCTAGCGGGTCAGTCGCTTACGAGCAGTACTTC
CDR3: CASSQGPSGSVAYEQYF
size: -
V: TRBV3-1/TRBV3-2
J: TRBJ2-7
D: TRBD2

DNA: TGTGCCAGCAGTTTATCCAACTCTGGGGCCAACGTCCTGACTTTC
CDR3: CASSLSNSGANVLTF
size: -
V: TRBV27
J: TRBJ2-6
D: -

DNA: TGTGCCAGCAGTGAACACCAACGGGGGGGTCGGGGCTACACCTTC
CDR3: CASSEHQRGGRGYTF
size: -
V: TRBV6-1
J: TRBJ1-2
D: -